These T cell receptor beta chains were read from a single sample in a study of CD8 T cells in Susac syndrome. MiXCR was run by TCRdb on the immunoSEQ multiplex PCR reads, yielding one entry per CDR3 protein. This table has 95,000 to 150,000 distinct CDR3 sequences, more than 90% appearing once. Material: CD4+ T cells from PBMCs. The receptors were sampled from a human donor in good health. Both conserved end residues are part of each CDR3. D genes are given only for firm matches. Clone size, where shown, is once, few, many, or a class for clones that have expanded.

CDR3	DNA	size	V	J	D
CSARFQTDTQYF	TGCAGTGCTAGGTTCCAGACAGATACGCAGTATTTT	once	TRBV20-1	TRBJ2-3	-
CASSGRLGPYEQYF	TGCGCCAGCAGTGGCAGGTTGGGCCCCTACGAGCAGTACTTC	-	TRBV10-1	TRBJ2-7	-
CASSLLGEETQYF	TGCGCCAGCAGCTTGTTGGGGGAAGAGACCCAGTACTTC	-	TRBV5-1	TRBJ2-5	-
CASSQGVVAGGLEQYF	TGCGCCAGCAGCCAAGGAGTCGTAGCGGGAGGCCTCGAGCAGTACTTC	-	TRBV4-3	TRBJ2-7	TRBD2
CASSATGATGELFF	TGTGCCAGCAGTGCGACCGGGGCCACCGGGGAGCTGTTTTTT	-	TRBV6-6	TRBJ2-2	-
CASSERVLWQPQHF	TGTGCCAGCAGTGAACGGGTTTTGTGGCAGCCCCAGCATTTT	-	TRBV25-1	TRBJ1-5	-
CATSDSDSNQPQHF	TGTGCCACCAGTGATTCAGATAGCAATCAGCCCCAGCATTTT	once	TRBV24-1	TRBJ1-5	-
CASHEMLATDTQYF	TGTGCCAGCCATGAAATGTTAGCGACAGATACGCAGTATTTT	once	TRBV11-2	TRBJ2-3	-
CASSPGLADNEQFF	TGTGCCAGCAGCCCGGGACTAGCAGACAATGAGCAGTTCTTC	few	TRBV7-2	TRBJ2-1	TRBD2
CASSQDRLLYNEQFF	TGTGCCAGCAGCCAAGATAGACTCCTATACAATGAGCAGTTCTTC	-	TRBV3-1	TRBJ2-1	-
CASSLAGTSYNEQFF	TGTGCCAGCAGCCTAGCGGGAACTTCCTACAATGAGCAGTTCTTC	-	TRBV13	TRBJ2-1	TRBD2
CASSPRDASRSQPQHF	TGTGCCAGCTCACCACGGGACGCTTCGAGGAGTCAGCCCCAGCATTTT	-	TRBV18	TRBJ1-5	-
CASIPGPELSYEQYF	TGCGCCAGCATCCCCGGACCAGAGCTCTCCTACGAGCAGTACTTC	once	TRBV5-1	TRBJ2-7	-
CASSHLDRGSGNTIYF	TGCGCCAGCAGCCATCTAGACAGGGGCTCTGGAAACACCATATATTTT	few	TRBV4-1	TRBJ1-3	TRBD1
CAISESITDTIAKNIQYF	TGTGCCATCAGTGAGTCAATAACGGACACCATTGCCAAAAACATTCAGTACTTC	-	TRBV10-3	TRBJ2-4	-
CSAGEGTGANVLTF	TGCAGTGCAGGGGAAGGAACTGGGGCCAACGTCCTGACTTTC	once	TRBV20-1	TRBJ2-6	-
CASKLGTGNQPQHF	TGTGCCAGCAAGCTAGGGACGGGCAATCAGCCCCAGCATTTT	-	TRBV2	TRBJ1-5	-
CSARDQTANEKLFF	TGCAGTGCTAGAGATCAGACAGCGAATGAAAAACTGTTTTTT	-	TRBV20-1	TRBJ1-4	-
CASSTTDSGNTIYF	TGTGCCAGCTCAACCACGGACTCTGGAAACACCATATATTTT	-	TRBV18	TRBJ1-3	-
CASSYGANAEAFF	TGTGCCAGCAGTTATGGCGCGAACGCTGAAGCTTTCTTT	-	TRBV6-5	TRBJ1-1	-
CSAIRTGFNEQYF	TGCAGTGCTATACGGACAGGGTTCAACGAGCAGTACTTC	-	TRBV20-1	TRBJ2-7	TRBD1
CASSSTSGRLSYEQYF	TGTGCCAGCAGCTCCACTAGCGGGAGACTCAGCTACGAGCAGTACTTC	-	TRBV3-1	TRBJ2-7	TRBD2
CASSQDRGGKQFF	TGTGCCAGCAGCCAAGATAGGGGCGGAAAGCAGTTCTTC	-	TRBV3-1	TRBJ2-1	-
CSAASRVYEQYF	TGCAGTGCTGCGTCGCGGGTTTACGAGCAGTACTTC	-	TRBV20-1	TRBJ2-7	-
CASSSAVGVGKQYF	TGTGCCAGCAGCTCTGCGGTCGGCGTTGGTAAGCAGTACTTC	-	TRBV7-6	TRBJ2-7	-
CASSLSSGRGDTQYF	TGCGCCAGCAGCCTATCTAGCGGGAGGGGGGATACGCAGTATTTT	-	TRBV4-1	TRBJ2-3	TRBD2
CASSIARQGRGRTNEKLFF	TGTGCCAGTAGTATTGCTCGACAGGGCAGGGGACGAACTAATGAAAAACTGTTTTTT	once	TRBV19	TRBJ1-4	TRBD1
CRAGQGVYNEQFF	TGCAGAGCGGGACAGGGGGTCTACAATGAGCAGTTCTTC	once	TRBV29-1	TRBJ2-1	TRBD1
CASSVTSGTGELFF	TGCGCCAGCAGCGTGACTAGCGGGACCGGGGAGCTGTTTTTT	-	TRBV5-1	TRBJ2-2	TRBD2
CATSRVGQGLAKNIQYF	TGTGCCACCAGCAGAGTTGGGCAGGGGCTAGCCAAAAACATTCAGTACTTC	-	TRBV15	TRBJ2-4	-
CASSFAGNTIYF	TGTGCCAGCAGTTTTGCTGGAAACACCATATATTTT	-	TRBV12-3/TRBV12-4	TRBJ1-3	-
CASSEGHSTDTQYF	TGTGCCAGCTCTGAGGGACACAGCACAGATACGCAGTATTTT	-	TRBV18	TRBJ2-3	-